Following are 23 T cell receptor beta chains from one sample sequenced in a study of blood T cell repertoires in COVID-19. Method: immunoSEQ multiplex PCR; TCRdb's copy keeps in-frame clones and lacks some. The sample yields around 150,000 clones, 81% seen once. Material: peripheral blood. The receptors come from a man aged 55 to 70 with active or convalescent COVID-19.

V gene TRBV11-3 combines with J gene TRBJ2-1; 10 bases are a match to TRBD2. V was pared by 5 bases and J by 2 bases, with 3 bases of the junction left unmatched. The CDR3 is 15 amino acids. CDR1 and CDR2 from the germline V gene are SGHNT and YENEEA. The CDR3: CASSPLAGAYNEQFF. The CDR3 region has the DNA TGTGCCAGCAGCCCCCTAGCGGGGGCCTACAATGAGCAGTTCTTC.

The chain employs TRBV11-2 and TRBJ2-5; D is perhaps TRBD2 (5 bases). This CDR3 spans 15 amino acids. Trimming took off 1 base at V and 9 bases at J, with 18 bases between the two ends. Germline V gene data show CDR1 as SGHAT and CDR2 as FQNNGV. The CDR3 nucleotides read TGTGCCAGCAGCTTAGCCCCTAGCACGCAAGAAGCCCAGTACTTC. This gives the protein CASSLAPSTQEAQYF.

Here the CDR3 reads CASSSWRGSTDTQYF. In DNA, the CDR3 is TGCGCCAGCAGTTCCTGGCGGGGAAGCACAGATACGCAGTATTTT. The V gene is TRBV5-1, the J gene TRBJ2-3, with a tentative D call TRBD2 (6 bases). V lost 5 bases to trimming and J lost 0 bases, with 13 bases between them. The germline V gene has CDR1 SGHRS and CDR2 YFSETQ. This CDR3 is built from 15 residues.

The V and J genes are TRBV6-5 and TRBJ2-1, with D uncertain. The V and J ends lost 2 bases and 7 bases respectively, with 18 bases between them. This CDR3 comprises 16 residues. Germline-derived CDR1 and CDR2 are MNHEY and SVGAGI. CDR3 loop: CASSYEARTPTNEQFF. The CDR3 DNA is TGTGCCAGCAGTTACGAGGCCCGCACCCCCACAAATGAGCAGTTCTTC.

The gene calls are TRBV5-8 and TRBJ1-5; no reliable D call. The V gene lost 2 bases and the J gene lost 0 bases, with 9 bases spanning the gap. Germline CDR1 and CDR2: SGHTS and YDEGEE. The CDR3 sequence is 15 residues long. As DNA, the CDR3 is TGTGCCAGCAGCTTTGCGGGCCTTAGCAATCAGCCCCAGCATTTT. Translation: CASSFAGLSNQPQHF.

The CDR3 is CASSKNYDTQYF. CDR3 DNA sequence: TGCGCCAGCAGCAAAAACTATGATACGCAGTATTTT. The chain links TRBV5-1 to TRBJ2-3; D gene ambiguous. The CDR3 is made up of 12 amino acids. Trimming shortened V by 4 bases and J by 6 bases, and 9 bases separated the two germline ends. From germline, CDR1 is SGHRS and CDR2 YFSETQ.

V usage is TRBV5-1 and J usage is TRBJ1-6; D perhaps matches TRBD1 (6 bases). The CDR3 length is 14 residues. Germline V gene data show CDR1 as SGHRS and CDR2 as YFSETQ. Trimming left V 7 bases short and J 6 bases short, with 14 bases between. CDR3 nucleotide sequence: TGCGCCAGCTGTAATGGACAGCCTAATTCACCCCTCCACTTT. It yields the protein CASCNGQPNSPLHF.

V gene TRBV19 combines with J gene TRBJ2-3; D is perhaps TRBD2 (5 bases). The CDR3 loop spans 13 amino acids. Trimming pared 3 bases from V and 5 bases from J, leaving 9 bases between. Germline V gene data show CDR1 as LNHDA and CDR2 as SQIVND (reference sequence). CDR3 in amino acids: CASSMRAEDTQYF. DNA of the CDR3: TGTGCCAGTAGTATGAGGGCCGAAGATACGCAGTATTTT.

The rearrangement joins TRBV11-2 to TRBJ1-1; D gene ambiguous. This CDR3 has 13 amino acids. The ends were cut back, 5 bases at V and 1 base at J, with 8 bases in the middle. Germline-derived CDR1 and CDR2 are SGHAT and FQNNGV. CDR3: CASSPLKNTEAFF. CDR3 coding DNA: TGTGCCAGCAGCCCCTTAAAGAACACTGAAGCTTTCTTT. The full variable domain, in which reference TRBV11-2 and TRBJ1-1 provide the parts outside the CDR3, is EAGVAQSPRYKIIEKRQSVAFWCNPISGHATLYWYQQILGQGPKLLIQFQNNGVVDDSQLPKDRFSAERLKGVDSTLKIQPAKLEDSAVYLCASSPLKNTEAFFGQGTRLTVV.

This sequence joins TRBV27 and TRBJ2-2; 11 bases are a match to TRBD2. The CDR3 consists of 16 residues. V was pared by 4 bases and J by 6 bases, with 7 bases of the junction left unmatched. Germline V lookup: CDR1 MNHEY, CDR2 SMNVEV (reference sequence). CDR3 in amino acids: CASSSVRLAGPGELFF. The DNA of the CDR3 is TGTGCCAGCAGTTCCGTCCGACTAGCGGGGCCCGGGGAGCTGTTTTTT.

The chain recombines TRBV5-6 with TRBJ1-4, with D hard to call. The V and J ends lost 0 bases and 5 bases respectively, with 8 bases between them. This CDR3 region has 14 residues. Germline assignment: CDR1 SGHDT and CDR2 YYEEEE. DNA for the CDR3: TGTGCCAGCAGCTTGGTGTCAGTGAATGAAAAACTGTTTTTT. Amino acids: CASSLVSVNEKLFF.

The rearrangement joins TRBV7-8 to TRBJ1-2; D may be TRBD1 (5 bases). Trimming removed 0 bases from V and 0 bases from J, with 11 bases in between. CDR1 is SGHVS and CDR2 is FQNEAQ in the germline V gene. CDR3 size: 16 residues. The CDR3: CASSLALPGPNYGYTF. CDR3 DNA: TGTGCCAGCAGCTTAGCGCTTCCAGGGCCTAACTATGGCTACACCTTC.

V is TRBV11-2 and J is TRBJ2-1; D is perhaps TRBD2 (5 bases). Germline V CDR1 and CDR2: SGHAT, FQNNGV. V was trimmed by 3 bases and J by 5 bases, leaving 11 bases between them. CDR3 length: 14 amino acids. The chain's CDR3 is CASSLAVGNNEQFF. CDR3 coding DNA: TGTGCCAGCAGCTTGGCAGTCGGGAACAATGAGCAGTTCTTC.

This chain links TRBV5-1 with TRBJ1-2, with D perhaps TRBD1 (6 bases). The CDR3 is 14 residues long. From germline, CDR1 is SGHRS and CDR2 YFSETQ. Trimming took 0 bases from V and 5 from J, leaving 11 bases between them. Here the CDR3 reads CASSLVPGEYGYTF. CDR3 bases: TGCGCCAGCAGCTTGGTCCCAGGGGAGTATGGCTACACCTTC.

This sequence joins TRBV11-2 and TRBJ1-1, with 7 bases lining up with TRBD1. The germline V gene encodes CDR1 SGHAT and CDR2 FQNNGV. The CDR3 sequence is 13 residues long. Trimming cost V 5 bases and J 4 bases; bases outside gene matches: 4. The CDR3 DNA sequence: TGTGCCAGCAGCCCGGGGACAGCCACTGAAGCTTTCTTT. Translated: CASSPGTATEAFF.

The rearrangement joins TRBV11-2 to TRBJ2-2; 9 bases align to TRBD1. Germline values: CDR1 SGHAT, CDR2 FQNNGV. After removal of 6 bases from V and 1 base from J, the junction contained 12 bases not matched to a gene. This CDR3 has 18 residues. The CDR3 region has the DNA TGTGCCAGCAGACTGCCTTTCCGGGACAGGGAGAACACCGGGGAGCTGTTTTTT. Protein product: CASRLPFRDRENTGELFF.

This chain connects TRBV5-4 to TRBJ1-4; 9 nucleotides align to TRBD1. The trim removed 4 bases at V and 7 bases at J, leaving 5 bases unmatched. The length of the CDR3 is 14 residues. Germline CDR1 and CDR2: SGHNT and YYREEE (reference sequence). CDR3 sequence reads: CASSRGQGIEKLFF. CDR3 sequence (DNA): TGTGCCAGCAGCCGGGGACAGGGAATTGAAAAACTGTTTTTT.

The chain employs TRBV14 and TRBJ2-5; a weak D match, TRBD1 (5 bases). The CDR3 runs 15 residues. Per germline, CDR1 SGHDN and CDR2 FVKESK. The ends were cut back, 3 bases at V and 2 bases at J, with 13 bases in the middle. CDR3 sequence (DNA): TGTGCCAGCAGCCATTCGATGGGGCCGCAAGAGACCCAGTACTTC. As protein: CASSHSMGPQETQYF. The variable domain in full, with the rest retrieved from reference TRBV14 and TRBJ2-5, is EAGVTQFPSHSVIEKGQTVTLRCDPISGHDNLYWYRRVMGKEIKFLLHFVKESKQDESGMPNNRFLAERTGGTYSTLKVQPAELEDSGVYFCASSHSMGPQETQYFGPGTRLLVL.

The J gene is TRBJ1-3, the V gene TRBV5-4; D ambiguous. Germline V gene lookup returns CDR1 SGHNT and CDR2 YYREEE (reference sequence). This CDR3 is 15 amino acids long. Trimming stripped 0 bases from V and 3 bases from J, with 10 bases between. In nucleotides, the CDR3 is TGTGCCAGCAGCTTGGAGCCGCGTGTTGGAAACACCATATATTTT. Residues: CASSLEPRVGNTIYF.

The chain combines TRBV4-2 with TRBJ1-2; 10 bases fit TRBD1. J gave up 3 bases and V 1 base, and 2 bases lay outside the gene matches. Germline V gene lookup returns CDR1 LGHNA and CDR2 YNFKEQ. There are 15 residues in the CDR3. The CDR3 bases are TGTGCCAGCAGCCAAGTGGACAGGGGGGACTATGGCTACACCTTC. Encoded protein: CASSQVDRGDYGYTF.

This clone was detected only once. This sequence joins TRBV7-9 and TRBJ2-3; 11 nucleotides agree with TRBD2. The trim removed 5 bases at V and 7 bases at J, leaving 8 bases unmatched. The CDR3 loop spans 15 amino acids. Germline lookup yields CDR1 SEHNR and CDR2 FQNEAQ (reference sequence). CDR3 coding DNA: TGTGCCAGCAGCGTAGGGCTAGCGGGGGGCAATACGCAGTATTTT. This translates into CASSVGLAGGNTQYF.

J is TRBJ1-2 and V is TRBV6-5; TRBD1 agrees at 8 bases. Trimming cost V 5 bases and J 6 bases; bases outside gene matches: 5. The CDR3 is made up of 13 amino acids. CDR1 and CDR2 (germline): MNHEY, SVGAGI. CDR3 region: CASSPRTGNGYTF. In DNA, the CDR3 is TGTGCCAGCAGTCCGAGGACAGGGAATGGCTACACCTTC.

The gene calls are TRBV12-3 or TRBV12-4 and TRBJ2-1; D perhaps matches TRBD2 (5 bases). The CDR3 is 10 residues long. The V and J ends lost 8 bases and 7 bases respectively, with 6 bases between them. The CDR3: CASGENEQFF. The CDR3 bases are TGTGCCAGCGGGGAGAATGAGCAGTTCTTC.